This T cell receptor (beta chain) was captured by sequencing in a study of T cell responses to AZD1222 COVID-19 vaccine. The overall study: Analysis merged second doses at about 4 or about 12 weeks. Overall study findings and caveats: Only 5 or 6 people who got AZD1222 tested seropositive at baseline. Once two AZD1222 doses were given, Spike-specific TCR breadth and depth went up.

The germline V gene has CDR1 MNHEY and CDR2 SVGAGI. V shed 11 bases and J shed 4 bases, with 14 bases lying between them. The CDR3 covers 12 residues. Assay used: immunoSEQ multiplex PCR; TCRdb lists only in-frame clones, some missing. The sample includes about 110,000 clones, approximately 91% of them seen just once. Notes on this clone: Its antigen is unknown.

The specimen was peripheral blood, collected on day 0 of AZD1222 vaccination. The J gene is TRBJ1-2, the V gene TRBV6-5; possible D gene TRBD1, 5 bases. This sequence originates from an adult in good health. The CDR3 DNA sequence: TGTGCCTGTCAGGGAGAGGGCTATGGCTACACCTTC. It is translated as CACQGEGYGYTF.